This TCR beta chain originates from a study of blood T cell repertoires in COVID-19. On the study more broadly: The study drew acute and convalescent COVID-19 samples from the United States, Italy and Spain.

As originally analysed: It was from reference gene primer amplification that nucleated cell counts were estimated. Using immunoSEQ multiplex PCR, the repertoire was profiled, and TCRdb retains in-frame clones only, with some absent. The D gene and trimming were derived from the DNA, and the V and J assignments and clone size from that table. The sample includes about 59,000 clones, roughly 80% of them seen just once. Sequenced input: peripheral blood. This TCR derives from a woman in her forties or fifties with active or convalescent COVID-19.

Written as DNA, the CDR3 is TGTGCCAGCAGTAAAGAACAGCTCTTCGCCTACGAGCAGTACTTC. This gives the protein CASSKEQLFAYEQYF. V is TRBV3-1 (or the pseudogene TRBV3-2) and J is TRBJ2-7; D unclear. Trimming pared 6 bases from V and 2 bases from J, leaving 17 bases between. CDR1 is LGHDT, CDR2 YNNKEL, per germline (reference sequence). The CDR3 sequence is 15 residues long.